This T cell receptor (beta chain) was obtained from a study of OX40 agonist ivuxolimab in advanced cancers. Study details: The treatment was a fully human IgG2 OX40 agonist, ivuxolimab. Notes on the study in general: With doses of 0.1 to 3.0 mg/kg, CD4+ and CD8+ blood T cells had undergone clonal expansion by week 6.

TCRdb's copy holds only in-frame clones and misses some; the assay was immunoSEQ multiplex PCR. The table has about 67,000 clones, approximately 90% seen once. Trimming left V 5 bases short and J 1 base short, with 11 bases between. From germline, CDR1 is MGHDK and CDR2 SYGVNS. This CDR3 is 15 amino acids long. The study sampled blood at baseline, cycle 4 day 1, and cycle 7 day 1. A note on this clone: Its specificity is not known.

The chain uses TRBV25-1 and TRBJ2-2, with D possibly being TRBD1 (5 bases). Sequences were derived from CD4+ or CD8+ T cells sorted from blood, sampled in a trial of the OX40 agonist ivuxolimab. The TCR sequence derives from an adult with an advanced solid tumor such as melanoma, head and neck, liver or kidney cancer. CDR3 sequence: CASSTPTVNTGELFF. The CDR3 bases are TGTGCCAGCAGTACCCCGACAGTGAACACCGGGGAGCTGTTTTTT.